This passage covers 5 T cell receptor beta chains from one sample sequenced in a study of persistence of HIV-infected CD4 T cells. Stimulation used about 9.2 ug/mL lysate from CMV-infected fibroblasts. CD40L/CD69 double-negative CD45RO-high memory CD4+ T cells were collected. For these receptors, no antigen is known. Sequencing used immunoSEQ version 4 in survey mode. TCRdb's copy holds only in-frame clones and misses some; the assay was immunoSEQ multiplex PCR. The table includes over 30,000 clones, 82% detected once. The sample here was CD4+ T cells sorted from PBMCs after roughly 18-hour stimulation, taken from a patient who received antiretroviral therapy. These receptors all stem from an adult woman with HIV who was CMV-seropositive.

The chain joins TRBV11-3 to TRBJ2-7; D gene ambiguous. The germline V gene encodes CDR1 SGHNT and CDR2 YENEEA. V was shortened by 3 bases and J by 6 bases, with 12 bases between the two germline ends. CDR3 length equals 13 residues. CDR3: CASSFPPTFEQYF. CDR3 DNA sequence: TGTGCCAGCAGCTTTCCCCCCACTTTCGAGCAGTACTTC.

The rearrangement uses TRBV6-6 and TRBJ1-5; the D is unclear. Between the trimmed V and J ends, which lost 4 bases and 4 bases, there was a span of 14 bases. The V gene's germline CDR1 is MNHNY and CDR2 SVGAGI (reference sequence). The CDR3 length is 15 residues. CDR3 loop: CASSLGQTLNQPQHF. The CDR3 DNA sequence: TGTGCCAGCAGTTTAGGGCAGACTCTGAATCAGCCCCAGCATTTT.

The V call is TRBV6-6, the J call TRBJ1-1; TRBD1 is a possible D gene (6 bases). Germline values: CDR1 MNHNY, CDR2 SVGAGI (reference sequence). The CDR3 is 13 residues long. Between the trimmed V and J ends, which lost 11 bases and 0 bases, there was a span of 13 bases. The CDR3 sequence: CAGADRLNTEAFF. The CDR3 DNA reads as TGTGCCGGGGCAGACAGGTTGAACACTGAAGCTTTCTTT.

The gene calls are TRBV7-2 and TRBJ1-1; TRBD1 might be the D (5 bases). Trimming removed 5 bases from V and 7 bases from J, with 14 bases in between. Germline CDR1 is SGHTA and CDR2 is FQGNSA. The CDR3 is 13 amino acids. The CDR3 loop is CASSRGPMGEAFF. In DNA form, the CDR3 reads TGTGCCAGCAGCCGGGGACCAATGGGTGAAGCTTTCTTT. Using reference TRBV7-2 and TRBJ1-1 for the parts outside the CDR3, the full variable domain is GAGVSQSPSNKVTEKGKDVELRCDPISGHTALYWYRQSLGQGLEFLIYFQGNSAPDKSGLPSDRFSAERTGGSVSTLTIQRTQQEDSAVYLCASSRGPMGEAFFGQGTRLTVV.

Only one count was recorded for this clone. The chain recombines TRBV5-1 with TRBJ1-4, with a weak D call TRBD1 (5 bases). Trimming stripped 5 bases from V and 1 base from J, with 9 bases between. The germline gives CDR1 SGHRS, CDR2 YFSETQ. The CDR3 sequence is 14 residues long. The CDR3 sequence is CASRRGGTNEKLFF. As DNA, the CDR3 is TGCGCCAGCAGACGGGGGGGAACTAATGAAAAACTGTTTTTT.